This TCR beta chain was identified in a study of CD8+ T cells in alopecia areata. Turning to the study itself: Female C3H/HeJ mice aged roughly 6-10 weeks received skin from spontaneously alopecic C3H/HeJ graft donors aged about 6-12 months.

Time point described: mouse skin 6 weeks after grafting, around onset of hair loss. To note about this clone: Any gene name here is a mouse gene name.

Extracted RNA was reverse transcribed into cDNA, the sequencing template. Using immunoSEQ multiplex PCR, the repertoire was profiled, and TCRdb retains in-frame clones only, with some absent. Sampling found around 5,900 clones, none seen once. The material was skin, obtained at week 6. The TCR sequence derives from a C3H/HeJ mouse with alopecia areata. This mouse strain has H2-k as its MHC haplotype.

The part of the CDR3 DNA that was read is TGTGCCAGCGCGGGACAAAATGCT. Amino acids: CASAGQNA. The complete CDR3 sequence is CASAGQNAEQFF. This chain links TRBV13-2 with TRBJ2-1; a possible D gene is TRBD1 (6 bases). The read finishes 4 residues shy of the CDR3 end, and the germline J gene is used to complete it. V was trimmed by 6 bases and J by 5 bases, leaving 9 bases between them. The germline gives CDR1 NNHNN, CDR2 SYGAGS (reference sequence). The CDR3 spans 12 residues.